Listed below are T cell receptor beta chains from one sample, sequenced in a study of shared clonotypes between healthy human individuals. Generated by immunoSEQ multiplex PCR, the TCRdb table keeps only in-frame clones and is missing some. The table records about 1 million clones, more than 65% of them present only once. Sequenced sample: memory CD4+ T cells sorted from blood. Receptors originate from a man between 18 and 35 years old in good health. Each CDR3 is given with its conserved first and last residue. A D gene is named only where the DNA matches it firmly. Clone size is given for some rows only: seen once, a few or many times, or a class if the clone is expanded.

v_call	j_call	clone_size	d_call	cdr3_aa	cdr3_nt
TRBV7-2	TRBJ2-5	NA	TRBD2	CASSALAGASETQYF	TGTGCCAGCAGCGCCCTAGCGGGAGCTTCAGAGACCCAGTACTTC
TRBV30	TRBJ1-6	NA	TRBD1	CAWQIGTGLSPLHF	TGTGCCTGGCAGATAGGGACAGGACTTTCACCCCTCCACTTT
TRBV27	TRBJ2-7	NA	NA	CASSGGATYEQYF	TGTGCCAGCAGTGGTGGCGCAACCTACGAGCAGTACTTC
TRBV6-4	TRBJ2-1	NA	NA	CASSQQGYNEQFF	TGTGCCAGCAGTCAGCAGGGGTACAATGAGCAGTTCTTC
TRBV19	TRBJ1-1	NA	NA	CASSIGRVNTEAFF	TGTGCCAGTAGTATTGGGAGGGTGAACACTGAAGCTTTCTTT
TRBV27	TRBJ1-1	NA	NA	CASSSWGRTEAFF	TGTGCCAGCAGCTCTTGGGGGAGAACTGAAGCTTTCTTT
TRBV28	TRBJ1-5	NA	NA	CASMGGPNQPQHF	TGTGCCAGCATGGGGGGCCCAAATCAGCCCCAGCATTTT
TRBV10-3	TRBJ1-1	NA	NA	CAISDRVSNTEAFF	TGTGCCATCAGTGACCGGGTGTCAAACACTGAAGCTTTCTTT
TRBV6-5	TRBJ1-2	NA	NA	CASSYSTGQGGYTF	TGTGCCAGCAGTTACTCGACCGGGCAGGGAGGCTACACCTTC
TRBV5-1	TRBJ2-3	NA	TRBD2	CASSYLAGSTDTQYF	TGCGCCAGCAGTTACTTAGCGGGATCCACAGATACGCAGTATTTT
TRBV7-3	TRBJ1-2	NA	NA	CASSVQGLDYGYTF	TGTGCCAGCAGCGTACAGGGATTGGACTATGGCTACACCTTC
TRBV7-2	TRBJ1-2	NA	NA	CASSPRTDNYGYTF	TGTGCCAGCAGCCCACGGACAGATAACTATGGCTACACCTTC
TRBV6-5	TRBJ1-2	NA	TRBD1	CASSYQDRNYGYTF	TGTGCCAGCAGTTACCAGGACAGGAACTATGGCTACACCTTC
TRBV11-2	TRBJ2-1	NA	NA	CASSQASLYNEQFF	TGTGCCAGCAGCCAGGCTAGCCTCTACAATGAGCAGTTCTTC
TRBV10-3	TRBJ1-1	NA	NA	CASQGSMGAEAFF	TGTGCCAGCCAGGGGAGCATGGGGGCTGAAGCTTTCTTT
TRBV11-3	TRBJ2-1	NA	TRBD2	CASSLAGLAGYNEQFF	TGTGCCAGCAGCTTAGCGGGACTAGCGGGATACAATGAGCAGTTCTTC
TRBV18	TRBJ2-5	NA	NA	CASSPRTGTQETQYF	TGTGCCAGCTCACCACGCACAGGGACACAAGAGACCCAGTACTTC
TRBV7-2	TRBJ1-2	NA	TRBD1	CASSLDRGGYTF	TGTGCCAGCAGCTTAGACAGGGGAGGCTACACCTTC
TRBV7-7	TRBJ2-2	NA	NA	CASSFTNTGELFF	TGTGCTAGCAGCTTTACCAACACCGGGGAGCTGTTTTTT
TRBV5-4	TRBJ2-7	NA	TRBD2	CASSFGLAGEGGEQYF	TGTGCCAGCAGCTTTGGACTAGCGGGAGAGGGTGGCGAGCAGTACTTC
TRBV19	TRBJ1-1	NA	TRBD1	CASRDSMNTEAFF	TGTGCCAGTCGGGACAGTATGAACACTGAAGCTTTCTTT
TRBV30	TRBJ1-4	once	TRBD1	CAWSPVGGNEKLFF	TGTGCCTGGTCGCCCGTAGGGGGCAATGAAAAACTGTTTTTT
TRBV30	TRBJ1-2	NA	NA	CAWRESGGGYTF	TGTGCCTGGAGAGAATCCGGGGGTGGCTACACCTTC
TRBV10-3	TRBJ2-3	NA	NA	CAISESDGTQYF	TGTGCCATCAGTGAGTCAGACGGGACGCAGTATTTT
TRBV19	TRBJ1-6	NA	NA	CASSLHVAYSPLHF	TGTGCCAGTAGTCTGCACGTAGCCTATTCACCCCTCCACTTT
TRBV19	TRBJ2-3	NA	NA	CASSSHERKSTDTQYF	TGTGCCAGTAGTTCACATGAGCGGAAAAGCACAGATACGCAGTATTTT
TRBV10-3	TRBJ2-2	once	NA	CAISVRGELFF	TGTGCCATCAGCGTCCGTGGGGAGCTGTTTTTT
TRBV10-3	TRBJ2-1	NA	NA	CAINVSPQGNEQFF	TGTGCCATCAATGTTAGCCCTCAAGGTAATGAGCAGTTCTTC
TRBV28	TRBJ1-1	once	NA	CASSSLLTGGMNTEAFF	TGTGCCAGCAGTTCCCTCTTGACTGGGGGGATGAACACTGAAGCTTTCTTT
TRBV20-1	TRBJ2-7	NA	NA	CSAPVEYEQYF	TGCAGTGCCCCCGTCGAATACGAGCAGTACTTC
TRBV29-1	TRBJ2-3	NA	NA	CSVAASGDTQYF	TGCAGCGTTGCCGCCTCGGGAGATACGCAGTATTTT
TRBV11-2	TRBJ1-3	NA	NA	CASSFRRDSGNTIYF	TGTGCCAGCAGCTTCCGACGGGACTCTGGAAACACCATATATTTT
TRBV6-1	TRBJ2-7	NA	NA	CASSEVQRLTYEQYF	TGTGCCAGCAGTGAGGTCCAGCGGCTTACCTACGAGCAGTACTTC
TRBV4-2	TRBJ2-5	many	TRBD2	CASSQELAGGRYQETQYF	TGTGCCAGCAGCCAAGAACTAGCGGGGGGGCGGTACCAGGAGACCCAGTACTTC
TRBV5-6	TRBJ1-4	NA	TRBD1	CASSTYRGEYEKLFF	TGTGCCAGCAGCACCTACAGGGGAGAGTATGAAAAACTGTTTTTT
TRBV7-6	TRBJ2-7	once	NA	CASSLVGGREQYF	TGTGCCAGCAGCTTAGTGGGGGGTCGGGAGCAGTACTTC
TRBV25-1	TRBJ1-6	NA	NA	CASSPHAGDASPLHF	TGTGCCAGCAGTCCCCACGCAGGGGACGCTTCACCCCTCCACTTT
TRBV28	TRBJ1-6	NA	NA	CASSPPPRNSPLHF	TGTGCCAGCAGTCCCCCCCCGAGGAATTCACCCCTCCACTTT
TRBV1	TRBJ2-7	NA	NA	CTSSHGLPLGEQYF	TGCACCAGCAGCCATGGACTCCCCTTAGGCGAGCAGTACTTC
TRBV11-3	TRBJ2-2	NA	NA	CASSSDHRELFF	TGTGCCAGCAGCTCGGACCACCGGGAGCTGTTTTTT
TRBV9	TRBJ2-2	NA	NA	CASSVIAGQGAGELFF	TGTGCCAGCAGCGTGATAGCGGGACAGGGTGCCGGGGAGCTGTTTTTT
TRBV5-1	TRBJ2-7	few	TRBD1	CASSQGANSYEQYF	TGCGCCAGTTCACAGGGGGCAAACTCCTACGAGCAGTACTTC
TRBV6-5	TRBJ2-1	once	NA	CASSPPRPMPNEQFF	TGTGCCAGCAGTCCCCCACGCCCTATGCCCAATGAGCAGTTCTTC
TRBV5-6	TRBJ2-2	NA	TRBD1	CASSYYGQGNTGELFF	TGTGCCAGCAGTTATTACGGACAGGGGAACACCGGGGAGCTGTTTTTT
TRBV7-2	TRBJ1-6	NA	NA	CASSRPPGGDSPLHF	TGTGCCAGCAGCCGTCCCCCCGGGGGGGATTCACCCCTCCACTTT
TRBV7-2	TRBJ1-1	NA	TRBD1	CASSLRQGGTEAFF	TGTGCCAGCAGCCTGCGACAGGGGGGCACTGAAGCTTTCTTT
TRBV19	TRBJ2-5	NA	NA	CASSPRRSETQYF	TGTGCCAGTAGTCCCCGGCGGAGTGAGACCCAGTACTTC
TRBV19	TRBJ1-1	NA	NA	CATRQLLEAFF	TGTGCCACTAGACAGCTACTTGAAGCTTTCTTT
TRBV5-6	TRBJ2-7	few	NA	CASSSLHRDYEQYF	TGTGCCAGCAGCAGCCTGCACAGAGACTACGAGCAGTACTTC
TRBV19	TRBJ2-4	NA	NA	CASRDAREGHKNIQYF	TGTGCCAGTAGGGATGCCAGGGAAGGGCACAAAAACATTCAGTACTTC
TRBV10-3	TRBJ1-2	NA	TRBD1	CAITTRQGNNGYTF	TGTGCCATCACCACCCGACAGGGAAATAATGGCTACACCTTC
TRBV11-2	TRBJ2-5	NA	NA	CASSSSSGYQETQYF	TGTGCCAGCAGCTCCAGTAGCGGCTATCAAGAGACCCAGTACTTC
TRBV9	TRBJ2-2	many	NA	CASSARSNTGELFF	TGTGCCAGCAGCGCTCGTTCGAACACCGGGGAGCTGTTTTTT
TRBV7-9	TRBJ2-1	NA	TRBD1	CASSLGPRRDRGNNEQFF	TGTGCCAGCAGCTTAGGACCGCGCCGGGACAGGGGAAACAATGAGCAGTTCTTC
TRBV2	TRBJ1-2	NA	NA	CASSERGGGYGLGYTF	TGTGCCAGCAGTGAACGGGGAGGAGGCTACGGCTTAGGCTACACCTTC
TRBV7-2	TRBJ2-7	NA	NA	CASSNQREEQYF	TGTGCCAGCAGCAACCAACGGGAAGAGCAGTACTTC